This is a list of T cell receptor beta chains from one sample in a study of Ad26.COV2.S vaccination and SARS-CoV-2 variants. Measured with immunoSEQ multiplex PCR; TCRdb has only the in-frame clones, and not every one. The sample has roughly 300,000 clones, 88% seen once; the top ten hold 6.4%. The sequences come from peripheral blood, collected in a trial of Ad26.COV2.S vaccine versus placebo. All receptors come from a person aged 18 to 59 who received the Ad26.COV2.S COVID-19 vaccine or a placebo. CDR3s include the opening cysteine and the closing phenylalanine or tryptophan. Each record gives: J gene, D gene, clone size, V gene, CDR3 protein, CDR3 DNA. The D gene is left open where the match is weak. Clone size is shown for a subset of rows, as once, few, many or a class of expanded clone.

TRBJ1-2 TRBD1 NA TRBV7-8 CASSPLPDRGQGYGYTF TGTGCCAGCAGCCCCCTACCGGACAGGGGGCAGGGCTATGGCTACACCTTC
TRBJ2-7 NA NA TRBV27 CASSLRASYEQYF TGTGCCAGCAGTTTAAGAGCGTCCTACGAGCAGTACTTC
TRBJ1-1 NA many TRBV7-9 CASSLEADTEAFF TGTGCCAGCAGCTTAGAGGCCGACACTGAAGCTTTCTTT
TRBJ2-7 TRBD2 once TRBV3-1/TRBV3-2 CASSQGLAVRSSYEQYF TGTGCCAGCAGCCAGGGACTAGCGGTCAGGAGCTCCTACGAGCAGTACTTC
TRBJ2-1 NA NA TRBV4-2 CASSQDLRLGTNNEQFF TGTGCCAGCAGCCAAGACCTGAGACTAGGAACCAACAATGAGCAGTTCTTC
TRBJ1-5 NA few TRBV3-1/TRBV3-2 CASSQEGKGNQPQHF TGTGCCAGCAGCCAAGAAGGCAAAGGCAATCAGCCCCAGCATTTT
TRBJ1-5 TRBD1 NA TRBV30 CAWSVRTGGNQPQHF TGTGCCTGGAGTGTAAGGACAGGGGGCAATCAGCCCCAGCATTTT
TRBJ2-7 TRBD1 NA TRBV20-1 CSARDSYEQYF TGCAGTGCTCGGGACAGCTACGAGCAGTACTTC
TRBJ2-1 TRBD2 NA TRBV9 CASSVASSGRVNEQFF TGTGCCAGCAGCGTAGCTTCTAGCGGGAGGGTGAATGAGCAGTTCTTC
TRBJ1-3 NA NA TRBV19 CASSSRASGNTIYF TGTGCCAGTAGTTCTAGGGCGTCGGGAAACACCATATATTTT
TRBJ2-7 NA once TRBV7-3 CASSFVFLEQYF TGTGCCAGCAGCTTCGTTTTCCTCGAGCAGTACTTC
TRBJ2-5 NA NA TRBV9 CASSVGRGRETQYF TGTGCCAGCAGCGTAGGTAGAGGGAGAGAGACCCAGTACTTC
TRBJ2-7 NA few TRBV4-1 CASSHGGTAEQYF TGCGCCAGCAGCCATGGGGGAACAGCTGAGCAGTACTTC
TRBJ1-2 NA many TRBV3-1/TRBV3-2 CASSHPGSTANYGYTF TGTGCCAGCAGCCACCCCGGGTCGACGGCTAACTATGGCTACACCTTC
TRBJ2-7 TRBD2 NA TRBV6-2/TRBV6-3 CASSISGTSSHEQYF TGTGCCAGCAGTATATCCGGGACTAGTAGCCACGAGCAGTACTTC
TRBJ2-3 NA NA TRBV7-9 CASSLRVSLGTDTQYF TGTGCCAGCAGCCTCCGCGTCAGTCTCGGGACAGATACGCAGTATTTT
TRBJ1-1 TRBD1 NA TRBV6-2/TRBV6-3 CASSSGTGVATEAFF TGTGCCAGCAGTAGCGGTACAGGGGTGGCCACTGAAGCTTTCTTT
TRBJ2-6 NA NA TRBV27 CASSVGPSGANVLTF TGTGCCAGCAGTGTCGGACCGTCTGGGGCCAACGTCCTGACTTTC
TRBJ1-4 NA NA TRBV7-9 CASSLVAEKLFF TGTGCCAGCAGCTTAGTGGCTGAAAAACTGTTTTTT
TRBJ2-3 TRBD2 once TRBV4-3 CASSQDLARGSTDTQYF TGCGCCAGCAGCCAAGATTTGGCGCGGGGGAGCACAGATACGCAGTATTTT
TRBJ1-4 NA NA TRBV28 CASSLGGATNEKLFF TGTGCCAGCAGTTTGGGGGGGGCAACTAATGAAAAACTGTTTTTT
TRBJ1-5 TRBD1 NA TRBV28 CASSSPPRQGVISNQPQHF TGTGCCAGCAGTTCCCCCCCGAGACAGGGGGTAATTAGCAATCAGCCCCAGCATTTT
TRBJ2-7 NA NA TRBV19 CASSTGQGPYEQYF TGTGCCAGTAGTACAGGGCAGGGGCCCTACGAGCAGTACTTC
TRBJ1-1 NA once TRBV21-1 CASSKGAQPDTEAFF TGTGCCAGCAGCAAAGGGGCACAGCCAGACACTGAAGCTTTCTTT
TRBJ1-2 TRBD1 NA TRBV19 CASTTGTNYGYTF TGTGCCAGTACGACAGGGACGAACTATGGCTACACCTTC
TRBJ2-1 NA NA TRBV11-2 CASSLLGANLNEQFF TGTGCCAGCAGCTTACTGGGAGCGAACCTCAATGAGCAGTTCTTC
TRBJ1-2 NA NA TRBV7-9 CASSLVAAGYGYTF TGTGCCAGCAGCTTAGTGGCGGCTGGCTATGGCTACACCTTC
TRBJ2-2 NA once TRBV5-1 CASTSNTGELFF TGCGCCAGCACCTCGAACACCGGGGAGCTGTTTTTT
TRBJ2-7 TRBD1 NA TRBV4-3 CASSQEGTGAYEQYF TGCGCCAGCAGCCAAGAGGGGACAGGGGCCTACGAGCAGTACTTC
TRBJ2-5 NA NA TRBV29-1 CSPPEDSRASETQYF TGCAGCCCCCCCGAGGACAGCCGAGCCTCAGAGACCCAGTACTTC
TRBJ1-2 NA NA TRBV27 CASSKKVTGFYGYTF TGTGCCAGCAGTAAAAAAGTAACAGGGTTCTATGGCTACACCTTC
TRBJ1-3 NA NA TRBV19 CATRTVGNTIYF TGTGCCACCCGGACAGTTGGAAACACCATATATTTT
TRBJ2-3 NA NA TRBV30 CAWSVRQSGDTQYF TGTGCCTGGAGTGTAAGGCAATCGGGAGATACGCAGTATTTT
TRBJ2-1 NA once TRBV18 CASSILTDNEQFF TGTGCCAGCTCAATTCTGACAGACAATGAGCAGTTCTTC
TRBJ2-7 NA NA TRBV28 CASSLGTRATYEQYF TGTGCCAGCAGTTTAGGAACTAGGGCGACCTACGAGCAGTACTTC
TRBJ2-7 NA NA TRBV30 CAWSDDTGPTYEQYF TGTGCCTGGAGTGACGACACCGGCCCAACCTACGAGCAGTACTTC
TRBJ2-1 NA NA TRBV14 CATKEIGYNEQFF TGTGCCACCAAGGAGATAGGGTACAATGAGCAGTTCTTC
TRBJ1-2 NA once TRBV10-3 CAISVTGPIAYGYTF TGTGCCATCAGTGTCACCGGGCCCATCGCCTATGGCTACACCTTC
TRBJ2-5 TRBD1 NA TRBV19 CASSWDRGPQETQYF TGTGCCAGTAGTTGGGACAGGGGGCCCCAAGAGACCCAGTACTTC